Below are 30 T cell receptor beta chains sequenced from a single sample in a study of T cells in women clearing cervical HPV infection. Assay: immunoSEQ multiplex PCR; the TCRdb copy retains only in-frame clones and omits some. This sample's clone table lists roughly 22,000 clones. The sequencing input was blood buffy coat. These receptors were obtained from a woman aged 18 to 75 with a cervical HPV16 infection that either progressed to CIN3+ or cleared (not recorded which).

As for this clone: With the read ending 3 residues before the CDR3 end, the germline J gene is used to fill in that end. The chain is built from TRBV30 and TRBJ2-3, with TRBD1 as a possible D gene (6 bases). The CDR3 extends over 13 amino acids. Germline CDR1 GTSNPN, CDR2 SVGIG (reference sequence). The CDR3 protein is CAWSGTEGETQYF. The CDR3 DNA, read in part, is TGTGCCTGGAGTGGGACAGAGGGAGAGACG.

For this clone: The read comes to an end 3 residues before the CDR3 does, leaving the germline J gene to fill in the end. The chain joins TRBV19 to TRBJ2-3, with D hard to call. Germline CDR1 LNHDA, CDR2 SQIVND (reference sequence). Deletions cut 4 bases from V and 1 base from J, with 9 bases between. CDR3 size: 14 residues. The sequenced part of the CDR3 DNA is TGTGCCAGTAGTAACCCCTCGGGCACAGATACG. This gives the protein CASSNPSGTDT. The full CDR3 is CASSNPSGTDTQYF.

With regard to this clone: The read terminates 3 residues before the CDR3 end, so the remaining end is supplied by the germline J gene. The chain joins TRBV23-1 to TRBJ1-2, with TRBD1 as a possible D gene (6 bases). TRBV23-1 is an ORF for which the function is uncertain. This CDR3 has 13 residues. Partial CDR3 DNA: TGCGCCAGCAGGGCCACAGGGTCTTGGGAC. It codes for CASRATGSWD. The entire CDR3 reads CASRATGSWDYTF.

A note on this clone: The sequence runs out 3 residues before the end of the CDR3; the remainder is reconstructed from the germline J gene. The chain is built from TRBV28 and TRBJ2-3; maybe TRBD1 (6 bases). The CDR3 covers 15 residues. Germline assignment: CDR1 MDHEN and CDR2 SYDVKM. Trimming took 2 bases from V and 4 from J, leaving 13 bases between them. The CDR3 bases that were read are TGTGCCAGCAGTTTAATAACAGGGACCCCAGATACG. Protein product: CASSLITGTPDT. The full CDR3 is CASSLITGTPDTQYF.

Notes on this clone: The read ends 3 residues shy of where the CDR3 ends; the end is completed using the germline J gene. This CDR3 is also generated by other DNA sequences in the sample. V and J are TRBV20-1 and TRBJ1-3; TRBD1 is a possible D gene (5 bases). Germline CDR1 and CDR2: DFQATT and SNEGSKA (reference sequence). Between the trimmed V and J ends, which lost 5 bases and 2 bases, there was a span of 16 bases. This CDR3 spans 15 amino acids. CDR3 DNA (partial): TGCAGTGCTCCCATTTATACAGGCGCTGGAAACACC. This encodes CSAPIYTGAGNT. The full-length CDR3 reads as CSAPIYTGAGNTIYF.

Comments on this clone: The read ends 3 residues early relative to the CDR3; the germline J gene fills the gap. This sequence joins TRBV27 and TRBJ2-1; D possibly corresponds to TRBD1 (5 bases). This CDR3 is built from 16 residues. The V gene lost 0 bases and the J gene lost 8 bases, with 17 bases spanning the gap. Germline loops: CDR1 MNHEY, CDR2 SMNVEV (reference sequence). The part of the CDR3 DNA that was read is TGTGCCAGCAGTTTATCAAAGGGGTTCTCCGTGGATGAG. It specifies CASSLSKGFSVDE. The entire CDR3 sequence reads CASSLSKGFSVDEQFF.

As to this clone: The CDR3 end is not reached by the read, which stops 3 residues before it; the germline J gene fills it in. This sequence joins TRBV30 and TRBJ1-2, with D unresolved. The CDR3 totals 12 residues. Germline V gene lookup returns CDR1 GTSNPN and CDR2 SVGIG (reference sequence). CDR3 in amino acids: CASRNSGRGYTF. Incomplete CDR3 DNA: TGTGCCTCCAGGAATTCAGGCCGGGGC.

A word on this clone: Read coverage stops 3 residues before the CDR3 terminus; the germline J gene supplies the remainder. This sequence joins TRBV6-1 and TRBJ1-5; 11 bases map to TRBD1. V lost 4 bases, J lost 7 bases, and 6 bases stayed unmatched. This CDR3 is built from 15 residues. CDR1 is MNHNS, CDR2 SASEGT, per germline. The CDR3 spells CASSVWTGGEQPQHF. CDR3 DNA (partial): TGTGCCAGCAGTGTCTGGACAGGGGGCGAGCAGCCC.

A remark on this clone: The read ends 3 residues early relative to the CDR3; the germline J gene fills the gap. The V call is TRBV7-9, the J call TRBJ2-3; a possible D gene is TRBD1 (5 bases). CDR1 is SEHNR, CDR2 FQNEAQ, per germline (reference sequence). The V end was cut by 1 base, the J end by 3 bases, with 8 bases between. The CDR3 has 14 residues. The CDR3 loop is CASSLVAGTDTQYF. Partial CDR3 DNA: TGTGCCAGCAGCTTAGTAGCAGGGACAGATACG.

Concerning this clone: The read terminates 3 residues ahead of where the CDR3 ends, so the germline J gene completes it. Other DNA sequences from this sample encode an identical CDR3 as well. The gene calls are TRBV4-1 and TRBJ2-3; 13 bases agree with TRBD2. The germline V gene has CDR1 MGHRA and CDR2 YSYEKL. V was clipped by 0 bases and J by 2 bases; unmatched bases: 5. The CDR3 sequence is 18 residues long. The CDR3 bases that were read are TGCGCCAGCAGCCAAGATCGGGGACTAGCGGGGTCCACAGATACG. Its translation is CASSQDRGLAGSTDT. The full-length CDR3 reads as CASSQDRGLAGSTDTQYF.

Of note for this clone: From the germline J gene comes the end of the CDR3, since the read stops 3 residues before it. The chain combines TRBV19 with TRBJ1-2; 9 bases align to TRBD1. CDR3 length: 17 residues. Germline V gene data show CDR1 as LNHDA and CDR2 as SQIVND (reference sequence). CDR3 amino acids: CASSTLLGQGSSYDYTF. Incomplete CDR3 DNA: TGTGCCAGTAGTACCCTACTAGGACAGGGGAGCTCCTACGAC.

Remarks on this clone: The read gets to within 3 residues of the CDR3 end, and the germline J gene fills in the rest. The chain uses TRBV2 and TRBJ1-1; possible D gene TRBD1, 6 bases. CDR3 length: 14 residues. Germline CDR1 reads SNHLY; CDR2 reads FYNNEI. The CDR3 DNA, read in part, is TGTGCCAGCAGGACCCAGGGGCTCTACCTAGAA. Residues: CASRTQGLYLE. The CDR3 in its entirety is CASRTQGLYLEAFF. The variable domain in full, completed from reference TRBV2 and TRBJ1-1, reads EPEVTQTPSHQVTQMGQEVILRCVPISNHLYFYWYRQILGQKVEFLVSFYNNEISEKSEIFDDQFSVERPDGSNFTLKIRSTKLEDSAMYFCASRTQGLYLEAFFGQGTRLTVV.

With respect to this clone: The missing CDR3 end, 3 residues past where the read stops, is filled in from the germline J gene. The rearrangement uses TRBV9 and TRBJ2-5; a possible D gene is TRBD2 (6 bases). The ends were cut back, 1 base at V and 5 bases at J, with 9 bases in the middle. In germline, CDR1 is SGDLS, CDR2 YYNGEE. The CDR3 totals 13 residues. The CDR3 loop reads CASSVRGKETQYF. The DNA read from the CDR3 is TGTGCCAGCAGCGTACGGGGGAAGGAGACC.

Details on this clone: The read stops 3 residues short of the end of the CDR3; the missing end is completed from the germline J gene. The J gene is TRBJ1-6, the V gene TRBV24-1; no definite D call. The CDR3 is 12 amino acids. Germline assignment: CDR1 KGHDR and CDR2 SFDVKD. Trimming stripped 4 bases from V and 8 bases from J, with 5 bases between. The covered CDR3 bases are TGTGCCACCAGTGACCCCGATTCACCC. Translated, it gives CATSDPDSP. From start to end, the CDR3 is CATSDPDSPLHF.

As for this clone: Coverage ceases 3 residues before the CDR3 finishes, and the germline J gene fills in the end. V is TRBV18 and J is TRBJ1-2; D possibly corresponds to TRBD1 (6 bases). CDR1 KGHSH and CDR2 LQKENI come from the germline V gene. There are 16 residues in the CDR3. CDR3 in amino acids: CASSPPRQQGTDTYTF. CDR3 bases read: TGTGCCAGCTCACCACCGAGGCAACAGGGCACAGATACC.

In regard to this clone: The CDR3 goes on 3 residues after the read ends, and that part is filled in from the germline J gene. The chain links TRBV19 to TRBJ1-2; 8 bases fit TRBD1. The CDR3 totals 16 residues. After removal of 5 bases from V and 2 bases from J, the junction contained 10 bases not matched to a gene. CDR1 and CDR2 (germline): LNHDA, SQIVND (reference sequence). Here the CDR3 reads CASSPTFRDRNYGYTF. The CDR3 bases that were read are TGTGCCAGTAGTCCGACCTTCCGGGACAGGAACTATGGC.

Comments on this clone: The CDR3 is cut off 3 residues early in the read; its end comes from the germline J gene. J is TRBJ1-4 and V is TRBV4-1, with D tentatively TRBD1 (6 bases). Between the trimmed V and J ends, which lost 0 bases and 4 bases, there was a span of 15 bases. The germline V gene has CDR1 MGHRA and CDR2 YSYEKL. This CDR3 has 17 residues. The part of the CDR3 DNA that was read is TGCGCCAGCAGCCAAGATTTCGGCAGGGGCTTTAATGAAAAA. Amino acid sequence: CASSQDFGRGFNEK. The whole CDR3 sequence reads CASSQDFGRGFNEKLFF.

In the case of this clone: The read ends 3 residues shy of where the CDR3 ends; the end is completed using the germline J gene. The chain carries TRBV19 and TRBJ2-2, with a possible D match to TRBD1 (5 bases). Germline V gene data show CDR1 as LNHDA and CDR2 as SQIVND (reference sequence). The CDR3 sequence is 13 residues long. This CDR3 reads CASTVSGANVLFF. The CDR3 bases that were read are TGTGCCAGTACCGTCTCTGGGGCCAACGTG. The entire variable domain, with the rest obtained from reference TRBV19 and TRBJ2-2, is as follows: DGGITQSPKYLFRKEGQNVTLSCEQNLNHDAMYWYRQDPGQGLRLIYYSQIVNDFQKGDIAEGYSVSREKKESFPLTVTSAQKNPTAFYLCASTVSGANVLFFGEGSRLTVL.

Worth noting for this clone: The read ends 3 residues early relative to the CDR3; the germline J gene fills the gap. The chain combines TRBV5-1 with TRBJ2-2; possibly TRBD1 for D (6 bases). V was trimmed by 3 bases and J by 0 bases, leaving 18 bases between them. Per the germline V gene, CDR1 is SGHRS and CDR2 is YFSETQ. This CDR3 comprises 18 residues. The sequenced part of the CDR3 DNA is TGCGCCAGCAGCTACCAGCCCCCTAACAGGGCGAACACCGGGGAG. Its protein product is CASSYQPPNRANTGE. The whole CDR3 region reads CASSYQPPNRANTGELFF.

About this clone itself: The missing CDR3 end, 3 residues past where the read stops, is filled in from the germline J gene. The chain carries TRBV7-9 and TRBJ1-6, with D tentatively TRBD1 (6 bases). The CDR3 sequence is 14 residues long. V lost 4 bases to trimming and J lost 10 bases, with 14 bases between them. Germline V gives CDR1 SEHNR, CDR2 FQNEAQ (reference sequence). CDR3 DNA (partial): TGTGCCAGCAGCTCAGTACAGGGTGGGTCACCC. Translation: CASSSVQGGSP. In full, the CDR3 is CASSSVQGGSPLHF.

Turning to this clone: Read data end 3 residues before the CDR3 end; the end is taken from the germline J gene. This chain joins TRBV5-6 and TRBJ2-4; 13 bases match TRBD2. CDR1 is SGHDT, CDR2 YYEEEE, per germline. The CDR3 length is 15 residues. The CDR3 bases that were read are TGTGCCAGCAGCTCCCCCTGGGGGACTAGCGGGGTT. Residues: CASSSPWGTSGV. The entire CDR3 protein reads CASSSPWGTSGVQYF.

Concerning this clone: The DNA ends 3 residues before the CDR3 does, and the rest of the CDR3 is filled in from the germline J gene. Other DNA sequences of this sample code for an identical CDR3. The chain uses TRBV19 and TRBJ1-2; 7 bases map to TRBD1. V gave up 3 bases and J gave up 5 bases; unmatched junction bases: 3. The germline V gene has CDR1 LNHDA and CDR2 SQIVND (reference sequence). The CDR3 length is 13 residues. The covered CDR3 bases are TGTGCCAGTAGTATCGACAGGGAATATGGC. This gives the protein CASSIDREYG. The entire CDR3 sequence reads CASSIDREYGYTF.

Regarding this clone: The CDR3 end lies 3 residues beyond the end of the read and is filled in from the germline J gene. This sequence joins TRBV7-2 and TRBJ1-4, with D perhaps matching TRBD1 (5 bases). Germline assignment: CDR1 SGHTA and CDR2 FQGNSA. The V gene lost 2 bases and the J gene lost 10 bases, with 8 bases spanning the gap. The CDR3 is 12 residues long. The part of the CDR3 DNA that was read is TGTGCCAGCAGCTTATGGGGGGGAAAA. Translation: CASSLWGGK. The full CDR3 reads CASSLWGGKLFF.

The CDR3 bases that were read are TGTGCCAGCGGCACCCTTAACTATGGC. Its protein product is CASGTLNYG. The full CDR3 protein is CASGTLNYGYTF. This chain joins TRBV7-9 and TRBJ1-2; no clear D. The read ends 3 residues early relative to the CDR3; the germline J gene fills the gap. The CDR3 consists of 12 residues. Germline-derived CDR1 and CDR2 are SEHNR and FQNEAQ (reference sequence). V lost 8 bases to trimming and J lost 1 base, with 8 bases between them.

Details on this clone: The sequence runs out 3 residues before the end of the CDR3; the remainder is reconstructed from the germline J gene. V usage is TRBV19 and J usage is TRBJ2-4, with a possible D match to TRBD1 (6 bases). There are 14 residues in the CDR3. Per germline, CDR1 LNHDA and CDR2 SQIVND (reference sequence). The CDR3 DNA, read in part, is TGTGCCAGTAGTAGGGACACCAAGCTTTATGGT. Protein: CASSRDTKLYG. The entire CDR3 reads CASSRDTKLYGQYF.

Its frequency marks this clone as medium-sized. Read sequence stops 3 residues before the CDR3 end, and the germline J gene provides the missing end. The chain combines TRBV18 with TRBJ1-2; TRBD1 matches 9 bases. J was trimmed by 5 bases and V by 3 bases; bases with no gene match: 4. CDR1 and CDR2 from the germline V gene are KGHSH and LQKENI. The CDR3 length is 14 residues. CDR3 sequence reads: CASSPGTGQYGYTF. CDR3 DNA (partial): TGTGCCAGCTCACCCGGGACAGGGCAATATGGC.

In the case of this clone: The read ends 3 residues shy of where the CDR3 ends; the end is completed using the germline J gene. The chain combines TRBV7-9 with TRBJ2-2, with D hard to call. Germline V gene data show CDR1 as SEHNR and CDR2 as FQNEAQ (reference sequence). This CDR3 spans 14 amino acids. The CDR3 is CASSLRATNEKLFF. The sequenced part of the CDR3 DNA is TGTGCCAGCAGCTTAAGAGCAACTAATGAAAAG.

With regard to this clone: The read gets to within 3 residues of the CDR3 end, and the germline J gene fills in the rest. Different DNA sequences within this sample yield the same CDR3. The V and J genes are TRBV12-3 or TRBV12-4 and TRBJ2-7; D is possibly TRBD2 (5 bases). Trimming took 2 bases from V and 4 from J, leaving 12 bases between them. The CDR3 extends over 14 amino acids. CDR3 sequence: CASSLRTGAYEQYF. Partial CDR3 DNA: TGTGCCAGCAGTTTAAGGACTGGAGCTTACGAG.

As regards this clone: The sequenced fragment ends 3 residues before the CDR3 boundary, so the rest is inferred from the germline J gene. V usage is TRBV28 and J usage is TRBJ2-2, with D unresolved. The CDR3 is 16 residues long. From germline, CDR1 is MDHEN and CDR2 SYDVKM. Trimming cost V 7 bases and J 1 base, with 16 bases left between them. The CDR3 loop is CASNPHTKRNTGELFF. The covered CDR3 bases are TGTGCCAGCAACCCCCACACCAAGAGGAACACCGGGGAG.

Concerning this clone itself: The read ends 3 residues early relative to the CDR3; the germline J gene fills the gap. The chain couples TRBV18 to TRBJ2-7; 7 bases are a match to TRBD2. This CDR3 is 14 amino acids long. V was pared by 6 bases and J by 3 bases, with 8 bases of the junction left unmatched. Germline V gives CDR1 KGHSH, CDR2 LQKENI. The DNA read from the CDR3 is TGTGCCAGCTCTCCCTCCTGGGGGGGCTACGAG. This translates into CASSPSWGGYE. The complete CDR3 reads CASSPSWGGYEQYF.